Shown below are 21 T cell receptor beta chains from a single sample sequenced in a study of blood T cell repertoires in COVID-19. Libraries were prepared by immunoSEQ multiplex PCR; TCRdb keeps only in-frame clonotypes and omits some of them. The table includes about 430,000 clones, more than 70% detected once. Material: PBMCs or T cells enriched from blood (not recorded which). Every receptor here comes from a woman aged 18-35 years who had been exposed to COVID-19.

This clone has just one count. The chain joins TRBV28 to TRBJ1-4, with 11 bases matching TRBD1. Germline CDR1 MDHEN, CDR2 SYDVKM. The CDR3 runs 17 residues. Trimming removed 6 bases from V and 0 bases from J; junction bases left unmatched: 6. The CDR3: CASSTPGQGATNEKLFF. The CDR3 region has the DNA TGTGCCAGCAGCACACCGGGACAGGGGGCAACTAATGAAAAACTGTTTTTT.

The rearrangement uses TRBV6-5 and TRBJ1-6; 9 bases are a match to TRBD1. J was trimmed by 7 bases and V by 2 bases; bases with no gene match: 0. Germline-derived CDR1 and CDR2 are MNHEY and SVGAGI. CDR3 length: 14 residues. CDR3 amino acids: CASSYGTGNSPLHF. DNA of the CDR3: TGTGCCAGCAGTTACGGGACAGGGAATTCACCCCTCCACTTT.

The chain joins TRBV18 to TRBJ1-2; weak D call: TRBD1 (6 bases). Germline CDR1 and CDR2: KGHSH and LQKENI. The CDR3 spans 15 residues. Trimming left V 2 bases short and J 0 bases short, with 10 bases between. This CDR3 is CASSPSAGANYGYTF. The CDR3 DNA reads TGTGCCAGCTCACCAAGCGCAGGGGCTAACTATGGCTACACCTTC.

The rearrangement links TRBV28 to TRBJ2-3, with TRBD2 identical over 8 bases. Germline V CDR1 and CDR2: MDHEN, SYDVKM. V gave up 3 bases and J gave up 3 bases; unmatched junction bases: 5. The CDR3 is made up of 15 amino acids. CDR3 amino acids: CASSFRGGWTDTQYF. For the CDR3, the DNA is TGTGCCAGCAGTTTCCGGGGGGGCTGGACAGATACGCAGTATTTT.

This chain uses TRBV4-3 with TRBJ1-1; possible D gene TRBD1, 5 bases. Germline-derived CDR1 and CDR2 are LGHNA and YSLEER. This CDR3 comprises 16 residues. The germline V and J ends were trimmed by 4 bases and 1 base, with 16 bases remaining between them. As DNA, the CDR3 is TGCGCCAGCAGCCTCGATTTAATGCAGGGGAACACTGAAGCTTTCTTT. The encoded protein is CASSLDLMQGNTEAFF.

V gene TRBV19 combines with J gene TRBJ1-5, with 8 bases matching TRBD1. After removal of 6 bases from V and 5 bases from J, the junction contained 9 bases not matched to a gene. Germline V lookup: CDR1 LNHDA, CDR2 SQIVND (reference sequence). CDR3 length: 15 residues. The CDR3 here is CASSLRRDRYQPQHF. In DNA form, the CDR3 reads TGTGCCAGTAGCCTTCGCCGGGACAGGTATCAGCCCCAGCATTTT.

CDR3 nucleotide sequence: TGCGCCAGCAGCCCGACTAGCGGCGACTACGAGCAGTACTTC. Translating it yields CASSPTSGDYEQYF. The rearrangement links TRBV4-1 to TRBJ2-7; 9 nucleotides agree with TRBD2. Trimming at V came to 4 bases and at J to 3 bases, leaving 4 bases not matched to a gene. The CDR3 consists of 14 residues. Germline CDR1 is MGHRA and CDR2 is YSYEKL.

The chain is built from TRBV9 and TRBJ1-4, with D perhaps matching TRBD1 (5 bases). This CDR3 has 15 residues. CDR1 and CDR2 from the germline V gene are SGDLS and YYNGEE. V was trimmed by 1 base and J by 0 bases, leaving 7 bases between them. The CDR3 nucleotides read TGTGCCAGCAGCGTACAGACAGCAACTAATGAAAAACTGTTTTTT. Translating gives CASSVQTATNEKLFF. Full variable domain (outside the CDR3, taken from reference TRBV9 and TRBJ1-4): DSGVTQTPKHLITATGQRVTLRCSPRSGDLSVYWYQQSLDQGLQFLIQYYNGEERAKGNILERFSAQQFPDLHSELNLSSLELGDSALYFCASSVQTATNEKLFFGSGTQLSVL.

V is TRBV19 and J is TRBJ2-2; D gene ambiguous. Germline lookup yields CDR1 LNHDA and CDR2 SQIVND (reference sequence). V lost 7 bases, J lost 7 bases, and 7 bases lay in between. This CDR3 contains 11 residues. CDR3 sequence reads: CASNRFGELFF. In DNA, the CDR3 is TGTGCCAGTAATCGGTTCGGGGAGCTGTTTTTT.

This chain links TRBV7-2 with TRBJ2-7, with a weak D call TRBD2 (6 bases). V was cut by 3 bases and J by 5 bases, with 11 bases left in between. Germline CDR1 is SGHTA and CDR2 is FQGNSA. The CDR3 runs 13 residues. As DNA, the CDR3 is TGTGCCAGCAGCTTCCGGGGGACTCACGAGCAGTACTTC. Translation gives CASSFRGTHEQYF.

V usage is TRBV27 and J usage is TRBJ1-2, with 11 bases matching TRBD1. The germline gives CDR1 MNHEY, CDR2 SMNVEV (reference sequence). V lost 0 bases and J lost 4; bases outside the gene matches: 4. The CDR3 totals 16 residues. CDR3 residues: CASSLSRTGGVYGYTF. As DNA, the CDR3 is TGTGCCAGCAGTTTATCGCGGACAGGGGGCGTCTATGGCTACACCTTC.

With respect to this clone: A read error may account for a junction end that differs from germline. The CDR3 is CASAEDLSNQPQHF. The DNA for the CDR3 is TGTGCCAGCGCGGAGGATCTAAGCAATCAGCCCCAACATTTT. The chain uses TRBV28 and TRBJ1-5; D is unclear. There are 14 residues in the CDR3. CDR1 is MDHEN, CDR2 SYDVKM, per germline.

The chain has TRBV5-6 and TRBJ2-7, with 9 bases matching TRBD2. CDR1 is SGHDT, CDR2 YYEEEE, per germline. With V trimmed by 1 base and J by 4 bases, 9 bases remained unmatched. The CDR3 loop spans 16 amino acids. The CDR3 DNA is TGTGCCAGCAGCTTGAAAGTGCTAGCGGGGATATACGAGCAGTACTTC. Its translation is CASSLKVLAGIYEQYF. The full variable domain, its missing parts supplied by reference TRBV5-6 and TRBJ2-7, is DAGVTQSPTHLIKTRGQQVTLRCSPKSGHDTVSWYQQALGQGPQFIFQYYEEEERQRGNFPDRFSGHQFPNYSSELNVNALLLGDSALYLCASSLKVLAGIYEQYFGPGTRLTVT.

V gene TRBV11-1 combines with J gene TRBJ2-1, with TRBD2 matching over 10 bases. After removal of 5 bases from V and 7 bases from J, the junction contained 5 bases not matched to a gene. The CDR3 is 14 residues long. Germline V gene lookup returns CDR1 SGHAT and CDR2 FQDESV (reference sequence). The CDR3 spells CASSQQRGGNEQFF. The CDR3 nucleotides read TGTGCCAGCAGCCAGCAGCGGGGGGGGAATGAGCAGTTCTTC.

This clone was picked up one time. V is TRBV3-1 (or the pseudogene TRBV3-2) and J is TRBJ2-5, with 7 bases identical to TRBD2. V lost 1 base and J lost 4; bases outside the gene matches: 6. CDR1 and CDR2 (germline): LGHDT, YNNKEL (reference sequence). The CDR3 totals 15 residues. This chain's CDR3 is CASSQVGGWRETQYF. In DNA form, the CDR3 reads TGTGCCAGCAGCCAAGTGGGGGGGTGGAGAGAGACCCAGTACTTC.

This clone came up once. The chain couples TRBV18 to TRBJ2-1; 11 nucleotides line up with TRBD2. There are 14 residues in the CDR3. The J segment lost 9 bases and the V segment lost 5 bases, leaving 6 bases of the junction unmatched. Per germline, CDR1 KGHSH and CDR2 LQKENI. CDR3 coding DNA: TGTGCCAGCTCAAGGACTAGCGGGCTGGCTGAGCAGTTCTTC. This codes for CASSRTSGLAEQFF.

The CDR3 protein is CATSRGGRVRDTEAFF. The CDR3 nucleotides read TGTGCCACCAGCAGGGGGGGTAGGGTTAGGGACACTGAAGCTTTCTTT. The chain employs TRBV15 and TRBJ1-1; D perhaps matches TRBD1 (5 bases). Trimming pared 3 bases from V and 3 bases from J, leaving 17 bases between. This CDR3 has 16 amino acids. In germline, CDR1 is LNHNV, CDR2 YYDKDF (reference sequence).

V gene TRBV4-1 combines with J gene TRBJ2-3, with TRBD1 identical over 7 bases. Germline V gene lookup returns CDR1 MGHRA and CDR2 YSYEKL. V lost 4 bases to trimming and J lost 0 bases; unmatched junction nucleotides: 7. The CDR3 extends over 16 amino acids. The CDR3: CASSLETGPSTDTQYF. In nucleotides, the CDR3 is TGCGCCAGCAGCCTAGAGACAGGGCCTAGCACAGATACGCAGTATTTT.

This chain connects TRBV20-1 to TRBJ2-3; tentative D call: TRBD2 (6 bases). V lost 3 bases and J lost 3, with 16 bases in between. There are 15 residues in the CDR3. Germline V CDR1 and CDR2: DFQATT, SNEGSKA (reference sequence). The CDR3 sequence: CSASSLLRGTDTQYF. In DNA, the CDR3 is TGCAGTGCTAGTTCTTTGTTACGGGGGACAGATACGCAGTATTTT.

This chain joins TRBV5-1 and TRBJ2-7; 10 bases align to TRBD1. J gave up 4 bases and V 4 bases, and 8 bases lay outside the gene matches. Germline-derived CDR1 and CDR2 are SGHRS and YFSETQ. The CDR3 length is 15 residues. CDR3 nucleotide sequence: TGCGCCAGCAGCCGAGGGACAGGGGAGATTTACGAGCAGTACTTC. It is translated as CASSRGTGEIYEQYF.

In DNA, the CDR3 is TGCGCCAGCAGTGGCCAGCGAGAGACCCAGTACTTC. Protein: CASSGQRETQYF. V usage is TRBV10-2 and J usage is TRBJ2-5, with no clear D. CDR3 size: 12 residues. Germline V CDR1 and CDR2: WSHSY, SAAADI. The V end lost 4 bases, the J end lost 4 bases, and 7 bases lay between the germline ends.